This TCR beta chain was recorded in a study of lymphopenia after photon versus proton radiotherapy. Method: immunoSEQ multiplex PCR; TCRdb's copy keeps in-frame clones and lacks some. The repertoire has approximately 150,000 clones, about 85% of them found once; the top ten carry roughly 4.7%. This CDR3 is built from 13 residues. Germline V gives CDR1 SGHTA, CDR2 FQGNSA. The V and J ends lost 3 bases and 8 bases respectively, with 13 bases between them. V is TRBV7-2 and J is TRBJ1-2; the D is unclear. This material consisted of peripheral blood, taken from a patient treated with photon-based radiotherapy. This TCR was recovered from a man aged 50-60 years with gastric cancer. CDR3 sequence (DNA): TGTGCCAGCAGCTTCAATCCAGTCCAGGGCTACACCTTC. Translation gives CASSFNPVQGYTF.